This TCR beta chain originates from a study of blood T cell repertoires in COVID-19. The overall study: The cDNA or gDNA used as material had been derived from T cells, B-cell-depleted T cells, or PBMCs.

Libraries were prepared by immunoSEQ multiplex PCR; TCRdb keeps only in-frame clonotypes and omits some of them. The profile covers 250,000 to 400,000 clones, with approximately 87% appearing a single time and roughly 2.8% taken by the ten largest. Germline V gives CDR1 MNHNY, CDR2 SVGAGI (reference sequence). This CDR3 contains 13 residues. V lost 2 bases and J 4 bases, leaving 9 bases between the germline ends. This receptor was taken from a woman aged 25 to 39 with COVID-19, enrolled during active disease. The chain combines TRBV6-6 with TRBJ2-7, with D tentatively TRBD2 (5 bases). Sequenced sample: peripheral blood. For the CDR3, the DNA is TGTGCCAGCAGTTACGACGGGGTTTACGAGCAGTACTTC. Translation: CASSYDGVYEQYF.